Below, 13 T cell receptor beta chains from the same sample are listed, as sequenced in a study of blood T cell repertoires in COVID-19. Some clones are missing from TCRdb's copy, which holds only in-frame ones; the method was immunoSEQ multiplex PCR. The repertoire holds approximately 350,000 clones, with about 87% as singletons. The sequenced sample consisted of peripheral blood. Every receptor here comes from a woman aged 45-59 years with COVID-19, enrolled during active disease.

This chain connects TRBV7-9 to TRBJ2-1, with 10 bases matching TRBD2. V was pared by 0 bases and J by 8 bases, with 10 bases of the junction left unmatched. The CDR3 is 17 amino acids. Germline loops: CDR1 SEHNR, CDR2 FQNEAQ (reference sequence). CDR3 DNA: TGTGCCAGCAGCTTAGCTCGGACTAGCGGATATGAAGATGAGCAGTTCTTC. As protein: CASSLARTSGYEDEQFF.

CDR3 DNA sequence: TGTGCCAGCAGTGCTACAGGAAACTATGGCTACACCTTC. Translated: CASSATGNYGYTF. This chain connects TRBV25-1 to TRBJ1-2, with D maybe TRBD1 (5 bases). Germline-derived CDR1 and CDR2 are MGHDK and SYGVNS. Trimming took off 4 bases at V and 2 bases at J, with 8 bases between the two ends. The CDR3 sequence is 13 residues long.

V is TRBV27 and J is TRBJ2-3, with 13 bases matching TRBD2. The CDR3 runs 15 residues. Per germline, CDR1 MNHEY and CDR2 SMNVEV (reference sequence). V was clipped by 2 bases and J by 6 bases; unmatched bases: 2. The CDR3 DNA follows: TGTGCCAGCAGTTTAGGGACTAGCGGGAAGGATACGCAGTATTTT. Its protein product is CASSLGTSGKDTQYF.

V gene TRBV30 combines with J gene TRBJ2-4; tentative D call: TRBD2 (6 bases). The germline V gene has CDR1 GTSNPN and CDR2 SVGIG (reference sequence). V lost 2 bases and J 9 bases, leaving 11 bases between the germline ends. This CDR3 has 12 amino acids. The CDR3 protein is CAWSPGGVIQYF. The CDR3 DNA follows: TGTGCCTGGAGTCCCGGAGGGGTCATTCAGTACTTC.

The V and J genes are TRBV7-2 and TRBJ2-5; TRBD2 might be the D (6 bases). Trimming stripped 0 bases from V and 4 bases from J, with 15 bases between. The CDR3 is made up of 16 amino acids. CDR1 is SGHTA and CDR2 is FQGNSA in the germline V gene. The CDR3 protein is CASSLARGLRIETQYF. In DNA, the CDR3 is TGTGCCAGCAGCTTAGCGCGGGGCCTCCGGATAGAGACCCAGTACTTC.

The chain carries TRBV6-2 or TRBV6-3 and TRBJ2-3, with 8 bases aligning to TRBD2. The V segment lost 2 bases and the J segment 2 bases; nucleotides outside the gene matches: 3. The germline V gene encodes CDR1 MNHEY and CDR2 SVGEGT. The CDR3 runs to 15 residues. The CDR3 loop reads CASSYAGGYTDTQYF. As DNA, the CDR3 is TGTGCCAGCAGTTACGCGGGGGGATACACAGATACGCAGTATTTT.

The chain links TRBV6-6 to TRBJ2-2; 11 bases line up with TRBD2. Germline V lookup: CDR1 MNHNY, CDR2 SVGAGI (reference sequence). The CDR3 runs to 16 residues. V dropped 2 bases and J dropped 7; count of bases not matched to a gene: 6. CDR3 sequence: CASSYNSGRAVGELFF. DNA for the CDR3: TGTGCCAGCAGTTACAATAGCGGGAGGGCAGTCGGGGAGCTGTTTTTT.

The rearrangement joins TRBV18 to TRBJ1-1, with 11 nucleotides matching TRBD1. CDR1 KGHSH and CDR2 LQKENI come from the germline V gene. The ends lost 3 bases at V and 1 base at J; junction bases unmatched: 4. The CDR3 sequence is 16 residues long. The CDR3 DNA is TGTGCCAGCTCACCCGGACAGGGGGCGCCGAACACTGAAGCTTTCTTT. Residues: CASSPGQGAPNTEAFF.

The sample holds many counts of this clone. This chain links TRBV9 with TRBJ2-2; 8 bases match TRBD1. There are 17 residues in the CDR3. CDR1 and CDR2 (germline): SGDLS, YYNGEE. J gave up 4 bases and V 3 bases, and 11 bases lay outside the gene matches. CDR3 DNA sequence: TGTGCCAGCAGCGCCTGGGGGGCAGGGGGCCGCACCGGGGAGCTGTTTTTT. It codes for CASSAWGAGGRTGELFF.

This chain joins TRBV18 and TRBJ1-3; D remains unclear. V lost 0 bases to trimming and J lost 0 bases, with 9 bases between them. This CDR3 has 16 amino acids. Germline V gene data show CDR1 as KGHSH and CDR2 as LQKENI. CDR3 nucleotides: TGTGCCAGCTCACCACCGAACCGGAGCTCTGGAAACACCATATATTTT. It specifies CASSPPNRSSGNTIYF.

V gene TRBV6-1 combines with J gene TRBJ2-7, with D possibly being TRBD2 (5 bases). The germline gives CDR1 MNHNS, CDR2 SASEGT. The length of the CDR3 is 17 residues. Trimming took off 4 bases at V and 3 bases at J, with 22 bases between the two ends. The CDR3 DNA reads as TGTGCCAGCAGTGGAAAATCTTCGACTAACCCAAACTACGAGCAGTACTTC. This codes for CASSGKSSTNPNYEQYF.

This clone came up a few times. The chain links TRBV7-2 to TRBJ2-7, with 8 bases identical to TRBD2. The V segment lost 3 bases and the J segment 2 bases; nucleotides outside the gene matches: 6. Germline-derived CDR1 and CDR2 are SGHTA and FQGNSA. The CDR3 is made up of 15 amino acids. The CDR3 nucleotides are TGTGCCAGCAGCTTCAGTGCGGGACTAGCCTACGAGCAGTACTTC. Amino acids: CASSFSAGLAYEQYF.

V and J are TRBV7-9 and TRBJ2-1; 8 bases line up with TRBD2. This CDR3 comprises 15 residues. Germline V gene data show CDR1 as SEHNR and CDR2 as FQNEAQ (reference sequence). The V and J ends lost 0 bases and 3 bases, in that order; junction bases with no gene match: 1. This chain's CDR3 is CASSLASGNYNEQFF. In nucleotides, the CDR3 is TGTGCCAGCAGCTTAGCTAGCGGGAACTACAATGAGCAGTTCTTC. The complete variable domain, with remaining parts taken from reference TRBV7-9 and TRBJ2-1, reads DTGVSQNPRHKITKRGQNVTFRCDPISEHNRLYWYRQTLGQGPEFLTYFQNEAQLEKSRLLSDRFSAERPKGSFSTLEIQRTEQGDSAMYLCASSLASGNYNEQFFGPGTRLTVL.